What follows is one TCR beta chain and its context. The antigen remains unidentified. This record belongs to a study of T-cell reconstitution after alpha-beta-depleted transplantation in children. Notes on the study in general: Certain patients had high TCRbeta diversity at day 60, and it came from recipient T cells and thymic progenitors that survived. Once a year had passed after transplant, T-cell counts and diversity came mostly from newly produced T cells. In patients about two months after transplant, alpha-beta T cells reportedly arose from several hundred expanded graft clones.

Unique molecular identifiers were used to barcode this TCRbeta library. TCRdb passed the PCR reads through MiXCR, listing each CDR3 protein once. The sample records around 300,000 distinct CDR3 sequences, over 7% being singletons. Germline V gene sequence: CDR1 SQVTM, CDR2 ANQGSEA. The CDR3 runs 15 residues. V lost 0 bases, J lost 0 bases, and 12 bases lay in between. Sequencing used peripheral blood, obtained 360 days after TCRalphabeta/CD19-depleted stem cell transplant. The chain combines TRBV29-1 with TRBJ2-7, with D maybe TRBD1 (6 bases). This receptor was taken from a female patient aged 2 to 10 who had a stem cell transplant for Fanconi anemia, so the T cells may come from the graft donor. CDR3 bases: TGCAGCGTTGAAGATGGACAGCTGACCTCCTACGAGCAGTACTTC. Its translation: CSVEDGQLTSYEQYF.